A selection of T cell receptor beta chains follows, all from one sample in a study of blood T cell repertoires in COVID-19. Here immunoSEQ multiplex PCR was the method, and the copy in TCRdb shows in-frame clones only, minus some. The sample shows some 190,000 clones, just under 85% of them seen only once. Sequencing input: peripheral blood. These receptors were collected from a woman between 65 and 79 years old with active or convalescent COVID-19. CDR3s include the opening cysteine and the closing phenylalanine or tryptophan.

J | V | CDR3
TRBJ2-3 | TRBV30 | CACRLAGAGDTQYF
TRBJ2-2 | TRBV6-4 | CASSELANTGELFF
TRBJ1-1 | TRBV3-1/TRBV3-2 | CASSQGLDTEAFF
TRBJ1-1 | TRBV2 | CASIIQGLGDTEAFF
TRBJ2-7 | TRBV28 | CASSSRGRGRFNEQYF
TRBJ1-1 | TRBV21-1 | CASISILNTEAFF
TRBJ2-7 | TRBV2 | CASKEMGQGSLEQYF
TRBJ2-5 | TRBV9 | CASSVTGVETQYF
TRBJ1-2 | TRBV19 | CASSMTGQPYGYTF
TRBJ2-7 | TRBV5-1 | CASSLGGTSGGYEQYF
TRBJ1-3 | TRBV7-2 | CASSIQGGNTIYF
TRBJ2-3 | TRBV2 | CASGTGGPVDTQYF
TRBJ1-5 | TRBV19 | CASSPGPPGSGQPQHF
TRBJ1-2 | TRBV2 | CASGEQGFGGYTF
TRBJ1-2 | TRBV5-1 | CASSLGAAGGVDGYTF
TRBJ2-1 | TRBV27 | CASRQTSGLDGRSDEQFF
TRBJ2-7 | TRBV28 | CASRLYLTSGTYEQYF
TRBJ2-6 | TRBV7-2 | CASSLVLAGGSSGANVLTF
TRBJ2-7 | TRBV7-9 | CASSFQGQGLLEQYF
TRBJ1-1 | TRBV20-1 | CSASFGGTEAFF
TRBJ1-5 | TRBV15 | CATSRSSSNTGGQPQHF
TRBJ2-3 | TRBV7-3 | CASSLVGRATSTDTQYF
TRBJ1-1 | TRBV5-1 | CASSQSIYGRDGTFTEAFF
TRBJ2-7 | TRBV5-1 | CASSLDTGQEGEQYF
TRBJ2-5 | TRBV7-9 | CASSFGETQYF
TRBJ1-6 | TRBV6-1 | CASSEADSSNSPLHF
TRBJ1-6 | TRBV14 | CASSSHVGGGRNSPLHF
TRBJ2-1 | TRBV11-2 | CASSLGLAGVSEQFF
TRBJ2-1 | TRBV7-9 | CASSFGTPAYNEQFF
TRBJ2-7 | TRBV6-5 | CASSPRDMTEQYF
TRBJ2-1 | TRBV24-1 | CATSDGPASYNEQFF
TRBJ1-2 | TRBV4-1 | CASSRMGGPNYGYTF
TRBJ2-7 | TRBV28 | CASSTPAGVVNEQYF
TRBJ2-7 | TRBV5-4 | CASSLTKLAGELDEQYF
TRBJ2-3 | TRBV24-1 | CATSETGTSTDTQYF
TRBJ2-7 | TRBV5-6 | CASSRSYEQYF
TRBJ1-2 | TRBV12-3/TRBV12-4 | CASRAGGGYTF
TRBJ1-1 | TRBV7-9 | CASSFSTGSEAFF
TRBJ1-2 | TRBV29-1 | CSSNAPGQLYGYTF
TRBJ2-7 | TRBV28 | CASSLWQGGSYEQYF
TRBJ2-7 | TRBV11-2 | CASSPRGGASYEQYF
TRBJ1-6 | TRBV28 | CASLRDRVPSPLHF
TRBJ2-4 | TRBV19 | CASSIRLGENIQYF
TRBJ2-3 | TRBV2 | CASSESASGADTQYF
TRBJ2-3 | TRBV5-1 | CASTSSGAGRDTQYF
TRBJ2-5 | TRBV7-8 | CASSETGGEETQYF
TRBJ2-5 | TRBV5-1 | CASRRDIIETQYF
TRBJ2-2 | TRBV28 | CASSLDSANTGELFF
TRBJ2-3 | TRBV6-5 | CASSQGGVTDTQYF
TRBJ1-2 | TRBV20-1 | CSARSDRGHTF
TRBJ2-7 | TRBV20-1 | CSASEALSYEQYF